A selection of T cell receptor beta chains follows, all from one sample in a study of OX40 agonist ivuxolimab in advanced cancers. Method: immunoSEQ multiplex PCR; TCRdb's copy keeps in-frame clones and lacks some. The table has some 30,000 clones, approximately 90% seen once. Source: CD4+ or CD8+ T cells sorted from blood, taken in a trial of the OX40 agonist ivuxolimab. Every receptor here comes from an adult with an advanced solid tumor such as melanoma, head and neck, liver or kidney cancer. CDR3s include the opening cysteine and the closing phenylalanine or tryptophan. A D gene is named only where the DNA matches it firmly. Some rows mark clone size as missing; the rest say once, few, many or name a class of expanded clone.

NA	TRBV7-9	TRBJ2-1	NA	CASTTGRGSYNEQFF	TGTGCCAGCACTACAGGCAGGGGAAGCTACAATGAGCAGTTCTTC
NA	TRBV11-2	TRBJ2-5	TRBD1	CASSPTGMETQYF	TGTGCCAGCAGCCCGACAGGGATGGAGACCCAGTACTTC
NA	TRBV9	TRBJ2-7	TRBD1	CASSGTGGADEQYF	TGTGCCAGCAGCGGGACAGGGGGCGCGGACGAGCAGTACTTC
NA	TRBV19	TRBJ1-5	NA	CATWGGLGQPQHF	TGTGCCACCTGGGGCGGACTCGGTCAGCCCCAGCATTTT
once	TRBV19	TRBJ2-3	TRBD2	CASSPGLAGPDTQYF	TGTGCCAGTAGCCCTGGACTAGCGGGGCCCGATACGCAGTATTTT
NA	TRBV5-1	TRBJ2-1	TRBD1	CASSFGQGANEQFF	TGCGCCAGCAGCTTCGGACAGGGGGCGAATGAGCAGTTCTTC
NA	TRBV4-1	TRBJ1-1	NA	CASSQVGTNTEAFF	TGCGCCAGCAGCCAAGTTGGGACGAACACTGAAGCTTTCTTT
NA	TRBV27	TRBJ2-1	TRBD1	CASSLLGQGGNEQFF	TGTGCCAGCAGCCTTTTGGGACAGGGGGGCAATGAGCAGTTCTTC
NA	TRBV7-6	TRBJ1-6	NA	CASSLGGEDNSPLHF	TGTGCCAGCAGCTTAGGAGGGGAGGATAATTCACCCCTCCACTTT
NA	TRBV30	TRBJ2-1	TRBD2	CAWGPTSGGWNEQFF	TGTGCCTGGGGTCCGACTAGCGGGGGGTGGAATGAGCAGTTCTTC
NA	TRBV5-6	TRBJ2-1	NA	CASSPANSENEQFF	TGTGCCAGCAGCCCGGCGAATTCGGAGAATGAGCAGTTCTTC
NA	TRBV5-6	TRBJ1-2	NA	CASSLGGLPKGGYTF	TGTGCCAGCAGCTTGGGGGGCTTGCCTAAAGGAGGCTACACCTTC
NA	TRBV9	TRBJ2-7	NA	CASSVSGEQYF	TGTGCCAGCAGCGTATCGGGCGAGCAGTACTTC
NA	TRBV25-1	TRBJ2-7	NA	CASSEFGQSYEQYF	TGTGCCAGCAGTGAATTTGGACAGTCCTACGAGCAGTACTTC
once	TRBV29-1	TRBJ2-5	TRBD1	CSVDGTGGRRQETQYF	TGCAGCGTCGATGGGACAGGGGGCCGCAGGCAAGAGACCCAGTACTTC
NA	TRBV27	TRBJ2-3	TRBD2	CASSNGGADTQYF	TGTGCCAGCAGTAACGGGGGGGCAGATACGCAGTATTTT
NA	TRBV9	TRBJ2-2	NA	CASSVEQGGTGELFF	TGTGCCAGCAGCGTAGAACAGGGAGGTACCGGGGAGCTGTTTTTT